A single sample gave rise to the 20 T cell receptor beta chains below, sequenced in a study of T cells in localized non-small cell lung cancer. Measured with immunoSEQ multiplex PCR; TCRdb has only the in-frame clones, and not every one. Among approximately 2,000 clones listed, approximately 33% were seen once. The sequences come from lung tumor tissue, collected before any cancer treatment. The source of these receptors is a male donor aged 60 or over with stage I squamous cell lung carcinoma.

This clone is medium-sized by share. The chain recombines TRBV6-8 with TRBJ2-1, with D possibly called TRBD1 or TRBD2 (5 bases each). Per the germline V gene, CDR1 is MNHGY and CDR2 is SAAAGT. The CDR3 extends over 15 amino acids. Trimming removed 5 bases at V and 5 bases at J, with 16 bases between. In DNA, the CDR3 is TGTGCCAGCAGTCCAAGGGGAGCAGCGGACAATGAGCAGTTCTTC. Its translation is CASSPRGAADNEQFF.

In this sample, this clone turned up a few times. The V gene is TRBV6-8, the J gene TRBJ2-5; D not certain. From germline, CDR1 is MNHGY and CDR2 SAAAGT. Trimming shortened V by 6 bases and J by 5 bases, and 13 bases separated the two germline ends. The CDR3 totals 13 residues. The CDR3 DNA reads TGTGCCAGCAGCCGAAATCTTGGGGAGACCCAGTACTTC. Translating gives CASSRNLGETQYF.

This clone was detected only a few times. The rearrangement links TRBV6-8 to TRBJ2-1; 9 nucleotides agree with TRBD2. Unmatched junction bases numbered 18, after V lost 7 bases and J lost 5 bases. The germline CDR1 and CDR2 sequences are MNHGY and SAAAGT. The CDR3 is 18 residues long. The CDR3 coding sequence is TGTGCCAGCAACGGCGGCGGGGGGGCCCGGGGAAAGAACAATGAGCAGTTCTTC. Protein product: CASNGGGGARGKNNEQFF.

CDR3 coding DNA: TGTGCCATCAGTGAGTCGTCCTCAAATGAAAAACTGTTTTTT. This encodes CAISESSSNEKLFF. The V call is TRBV10-3, the J call TRBJ1-4; D is uncertain. Germline V gives CDR1 ENHRY, CDR2 SYGVKD. V lost 0 bases, J lost 5 bases, and 7 bases lay in between. The CDR3 has 14 residues.

Within the sample, this clone is large (0.1 to 1%). CDR3 in amino acids: CASSSLGSDSPLHF. CDR3 bases: TGTGCCAGCAGCTCCCTGGGATCGGATTCACCCCTCCACTTT. The V gene is TRBV11-3, the J gene TRBJ1-6; D is unresolved. In germline, CDR1 is SGHNT, CDR2 YENEEA. The CDR3 totals 14 residues. The V and J ends lost 4 bases and 8 bases respectively, with 12 bases between them.

This clone was seen a handful of times. The chain combines TRBV9 with TRBJ1-6; TRBD1 matches at 9 bases. Trimming at V came to 2 bases and at J to 9 bases, leaving 9 bases not matched to a gene. Germline V gene data show CDR1 as SGDLS and CDR2 as YYNGEE. This CDR3 has 16 amino acids. CDR3 protein: CASSVGTGLFPSPLHF. CDR3 coding DNA: TGTGCCAGCAGCGTGGGGACAGGGCTATTCCCTTCACCCCTCCACTTT.

The chain uses TRBV7-5 and TRBJ2-2; no check of the table's D call, TRBD2, against the DNA was made. TRBV7-5 is deemed a pseudogene. The length of the CDR3 is 16 residues. CDR3 region: CASSLQLAGITGELFF. CDR3 DNA sequence: TGTGCCAGCAGCCTGCAACTAGCGGGAATCACCGGGGAGCTGTTTTTT.

This chain connects TRBV18 to TRBJ2-7; 8 nucleotides match TRBD1. Unmatched junction bases numbered 16, after V lost 3 bases and J lost 3 bases. The CDR3 has 18 residues. The germline gives CDR1 KGHSH, CDR2 LQKENI. CDR3 DNA sequence: TGTGCCAGCTCACCCCCAAGTTACGGGACAGGAATAAACTACGAGCAGTACTTC. This encodes CASSPPSYGTGINYEQYF.

About this clone itself: Other nucleotide sequences from this sample produce the same CDR3. J is TRBJ1-1 and V is TRBV30; no clear D gene. Germline V lookup: CDR1 GTSNPN, CDR2 SVGIG (reference sequence). CDR3 length: 11 amino acids. The V and J ends lost 6 bases and 1 base respectively, with 6 bases between them. CDR3 DNA: TGTGCCTGTGAGAGGAACACTGAAGCTTTCTTT. The encoded protein is CACERNTEAFF.

This clone has only a few counts. The V and J genes are TRBV9 and TRBJ2-6; D remains unclear. Between the trimmed V and J ends, which lost 5 bases and 1 base, there was a span of 4 bases. The CDR3 runs 13 residues. Germline loops: CDR1 SGDLS, CDR2 YYNGEE. The CDR3, as DNA: TGTGCCAGCAGTGGTTCTGGGGCCAACGTCCTGACTTTC. It is translated as CASSGSGANVLTF.

This rearrangement joins TRBV5-1 to TRBJ2-1, with 7 bases lining up with TRBD2. V shed 4 bases and J 0 bases; nucleotides not matched to a gene: 7. Germline loops: CDR1 SGHRS, CDR2 YFSETQ. The CDR3 contains 16 residues. The CDR3: CASSPSSGNSYNEQFF. The CDR3 coding sequence is TGCGCCAGCAGCCCGTCAAGCGGGAACTCCTACAATGAGCAGTTCTTC.

The V gene is TRBV19, the J gene TRBJ2-1, with D tentatively TRBD1 or TRBD2 (5 bases each). The V end lost 7 bases, the J end lost 6 bases, and 13 bases lay between the germline ends. This CDR3 is 13 amino acids long. Germline V gene lookup returns CDR1 LNHDA and CDR2 SQIVND (reference sequence). The CDR3 coding sequence is TGTGCCAGTACCGTAGTTGGGGGCAATGAGCAGTTCTTC. Its protein is CASTVVGGNEQFF.

This sequence joins TRBV28 and TRBJ2-1; no firm D call. Deletions cut 5 bases from V and 4 bases from J, with 15 bases between. The CDR3 length is 15 residues. Per germline, CDR1 MDHEN and CDR2 SYDVKM. CDR3 nucleotides: TGTGCCAGCAGTCTCCTCACCTTAGGTTACAATGAGCAGTTCTTC. It codes for CASSLLTLGYNEQFF.

CDR3 sequence: CASGSGIRSGTEAFF. DNA for the CDR3: TGTGCTAGTGGTTCGGGCATACGTTCCGGCACTGAAGCTTTCTTT. This chain uses TRBV12-5 with TRBJ1-1; no reliable D call. The germline gives CDR1 LGHNT, CDR2 FRNRAP. V lost 4 bases to trimming and J lost 4 bases, with 16 bases between them. There are 15 residues in the CDR3.

The V gene is TRBV18, the J gene TRBJ2-7; 12 bases agree with TRBD2. Germline-derived CDR1 and CDR2 are KGHSH and LQKENI. This CDR3 contains 15 residues. With V trimmed by 2 bases and J by 3 bases, 2 bases remained unmatched. The CDR3 DNA reads TGTGCCAGCTCACCAGGACTAGCGGGAAGCTACGAGCAGTACTTC. It encodes CASSPGLAGSYEQYF.

By sample fraction, this clone is medium-sized. The genes are TRBV11-3 and TRBJ2-1; a weak D match, TRBD1 (5 bases). This CDR3 is built from 15 residues. Trimming cost V 5 bases and J 1 base, with 12 bases left between them. The germline V gene encodes CDR1 SGHNT and CDR2 YENEEA. The CDR3: CASSLEGASYNEQFF. DNA for the CDR3: TGTGCCAGCAGCCTGGAAGGGGCTTCCTACAATGAGCAGTTCTTC.

The rearrangement uses TRBV9 and TRBJ2-1; no firm D call. The CDR3 sequence is 16 residues long. Trimming removed 0 bases at V and 2 bases at J, with 12 bases between. Germline loops: CDR1 SGDLS, CDR2 YYNGEE. The CDR3: CASSVDANSPYNEQFF. The CDR3, as DNA: TGTGCCAGCAGCGTAGATGCAAATTCCCCCTACAATGAGCAGTTCTTC.

This clone has only a few counts. The junction does not match germline at one end; this may be a read error. The gene calls are TRBV6-1 and TRBJ2-5; D gene unclear. This CDR3 is 14 amino acids long. Germline CDR1 MNHNS, CDR2 SASEGT. As DNA, the CDR3 is TGTGCCATCAGTGAAGCCAGGCAGACAGAGACCCAGTACTTC. It codes for CAISEARQTETQYF.

This clone came up a few times. The chain carries TRBV11-3 and TRBJ2-5, with 7 bases matching TRBD2. The V segment lost 8 bases and the J segment 4 bases; nucleotides outside the gene matches: 10. Germline CDR1 SGHNT, CDR2 YENEEA. This CDR3 comprises 14 residues. Written as DNA, the CDR3 is TGTGCCAGCGCGGCAGGCGGGAGTGGAGAGACCCAGTACTTC. Protein: CASAAGGSGETQYF.

This clone has more than one count but fewer than ten. The V and J genes are TRBV9 and TRBJ1-2, with 7 positions matching TRBD1. V shed 4 bases, J shed 0 bases, and the junction held 6 bases outside the gene matches. The V gene's germline CDR1 is SGDLS and CDR2 YYNGEE. The CDR3 sequence is 15 residues long. Written as DNA, the CDR3 is TGTGCCAGCAGCCTACTGGGACAGACTAACTATGGCTACACCTTC. Translation: CASSLLGQTNYGYTF.